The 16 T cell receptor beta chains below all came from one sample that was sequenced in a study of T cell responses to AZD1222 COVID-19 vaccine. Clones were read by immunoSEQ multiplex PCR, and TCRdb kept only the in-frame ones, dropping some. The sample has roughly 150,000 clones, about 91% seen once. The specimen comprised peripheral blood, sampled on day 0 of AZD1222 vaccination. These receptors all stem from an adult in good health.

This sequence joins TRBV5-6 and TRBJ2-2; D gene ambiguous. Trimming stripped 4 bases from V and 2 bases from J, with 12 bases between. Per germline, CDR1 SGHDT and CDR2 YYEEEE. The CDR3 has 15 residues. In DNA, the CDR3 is TGTGCCAGCAGCCCCCCAGACTTCAACACCGGGGAGCTGTTTTTT. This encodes CASSPPDFNTGELFF.

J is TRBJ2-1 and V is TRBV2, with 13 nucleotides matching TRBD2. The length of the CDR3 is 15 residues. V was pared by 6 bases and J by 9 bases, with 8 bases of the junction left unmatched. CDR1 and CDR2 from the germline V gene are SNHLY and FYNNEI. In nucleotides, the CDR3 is TGTGCCAGCAGGGAGAGACTAGCGGGAGGCGTTGAGCAGTTCTTC. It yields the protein CASRERLAGGVEQFF.

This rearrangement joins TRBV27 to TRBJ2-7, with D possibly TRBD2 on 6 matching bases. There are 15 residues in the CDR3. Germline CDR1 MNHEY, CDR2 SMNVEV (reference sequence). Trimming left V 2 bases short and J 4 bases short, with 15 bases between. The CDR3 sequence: CASSLGHGGRYEQYF. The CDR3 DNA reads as TGTGCCAGCAGTTTAGGGCACGGTGGGAGGTACGAGCAGTACTTC.

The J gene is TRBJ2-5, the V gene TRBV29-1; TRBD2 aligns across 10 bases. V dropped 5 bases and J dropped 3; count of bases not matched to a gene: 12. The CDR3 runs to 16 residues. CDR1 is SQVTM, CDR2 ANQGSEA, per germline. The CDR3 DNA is TGCAGCGTTTCAGGCGGAAAGCGGGAGGGGGAAGAGACCCAGTACTTC. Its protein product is CSVSGGKREGEETQYF.

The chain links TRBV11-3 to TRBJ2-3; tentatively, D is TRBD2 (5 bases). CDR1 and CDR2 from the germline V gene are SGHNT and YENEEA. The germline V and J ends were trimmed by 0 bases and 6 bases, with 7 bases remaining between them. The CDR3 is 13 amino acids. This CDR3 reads CASSLEEADTQYF. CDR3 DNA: TGTGCCAGCAGCTTAGAGGAGGCGGATACGCAGTATTTT.

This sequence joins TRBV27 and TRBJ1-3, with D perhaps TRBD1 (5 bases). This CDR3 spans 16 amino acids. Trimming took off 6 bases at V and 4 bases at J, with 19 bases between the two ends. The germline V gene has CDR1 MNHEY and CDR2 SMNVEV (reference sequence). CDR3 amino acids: CASRESGTPGGNTIYF. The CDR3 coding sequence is TGTGCCAGCAGGGAGTCCGGGACCCCGGGGGGAAACACCATATATTTT.

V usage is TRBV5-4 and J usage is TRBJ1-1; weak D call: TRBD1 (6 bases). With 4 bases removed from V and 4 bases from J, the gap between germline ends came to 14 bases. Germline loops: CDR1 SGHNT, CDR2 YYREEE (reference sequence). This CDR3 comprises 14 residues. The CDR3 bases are TGTGCCAGCAGCCCCGGAGGGGGGCGCACTGAAGCTTTCTTT. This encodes CASSPGGGRTEAFF.

The CDR3 coding sequence is TGTGCCAGCAGCGAGAATGAAAAACTGTTTTTT. Its protein product is CASSENEKLFF. The rearrangement links TRBV11-3 to TRBJ1-4, with D hard to call. Between the trimmed V and J ends, which lost 5 bases and 5 bases, there was a span of 3 bases. The germline V gene has CDR1 SGHNT and CDR2 YENEEA. CDR3 size: 11 residues.

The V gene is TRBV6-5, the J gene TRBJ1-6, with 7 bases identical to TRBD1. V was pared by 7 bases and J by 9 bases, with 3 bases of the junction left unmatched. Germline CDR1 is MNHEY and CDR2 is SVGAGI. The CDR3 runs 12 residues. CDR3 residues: CASTAGGSPLHF. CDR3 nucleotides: TGTGCCAGCACGGCAGGGGGTTCACCCCTCCACTTT.

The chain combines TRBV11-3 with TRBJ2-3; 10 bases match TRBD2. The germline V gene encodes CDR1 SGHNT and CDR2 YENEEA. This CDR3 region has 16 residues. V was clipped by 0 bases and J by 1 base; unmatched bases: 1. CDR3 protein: CASSLDLAGGTDTQYF. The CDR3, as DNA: TGTGCCAGCAGCTTAGATCTAGCGGGAGGCACAGATACGCAGTATTTT.

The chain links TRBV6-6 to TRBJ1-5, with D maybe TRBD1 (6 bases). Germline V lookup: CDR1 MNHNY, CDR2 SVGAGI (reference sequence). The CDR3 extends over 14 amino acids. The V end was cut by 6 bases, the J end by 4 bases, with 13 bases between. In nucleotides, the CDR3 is TGTGCCAGCAGCTACGGACAGACGAATCAGCCCCAGCATTTT. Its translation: CASSYGQTNQPQHF.

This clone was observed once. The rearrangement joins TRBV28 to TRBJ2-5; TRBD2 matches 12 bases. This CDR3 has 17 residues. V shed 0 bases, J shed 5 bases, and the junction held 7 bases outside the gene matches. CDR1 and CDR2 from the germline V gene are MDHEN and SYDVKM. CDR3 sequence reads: CASSLWASGRELETQYF. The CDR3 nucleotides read TGTGCCAGCAGTTTATGGGCTAGCGGGAGGGAGTTGGAGACCCAGTACTTC.

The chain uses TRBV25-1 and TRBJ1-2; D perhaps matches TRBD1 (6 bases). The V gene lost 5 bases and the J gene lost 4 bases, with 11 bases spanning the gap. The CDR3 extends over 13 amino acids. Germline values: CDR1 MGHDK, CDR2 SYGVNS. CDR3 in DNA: TGTGCCAGCAGTTCTACAGGGACCTATGGCTACACCTTC. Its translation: CASSSTGTYGYTF.

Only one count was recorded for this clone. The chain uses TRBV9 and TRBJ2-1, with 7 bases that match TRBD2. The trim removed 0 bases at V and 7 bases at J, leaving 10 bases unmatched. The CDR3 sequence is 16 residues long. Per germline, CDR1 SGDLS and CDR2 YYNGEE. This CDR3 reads CASSVALREGRNEQFF. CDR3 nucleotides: TGTGCCAGCAGCGTAGCTTTGAGGGAGGGGAGGAATGAGCAGTTCTTC.

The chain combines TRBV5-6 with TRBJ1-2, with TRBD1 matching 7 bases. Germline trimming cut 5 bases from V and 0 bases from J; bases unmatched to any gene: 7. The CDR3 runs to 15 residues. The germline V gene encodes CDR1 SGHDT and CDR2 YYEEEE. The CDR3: CASRPGTEPNYGYTF. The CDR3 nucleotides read TGTGCCAGCAGGCCCGGGACAGAGCCTAACTATGGCTACACCTTC.

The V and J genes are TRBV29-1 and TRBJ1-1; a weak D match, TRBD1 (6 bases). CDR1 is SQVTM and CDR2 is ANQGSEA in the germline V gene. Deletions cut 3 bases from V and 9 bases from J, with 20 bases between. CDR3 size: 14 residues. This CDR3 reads CSVEGAPGKIQAFF. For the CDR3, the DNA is TGCAGCGTTGAGGGGGCCCCGGGGAAAATACAAGCTTTCTTT. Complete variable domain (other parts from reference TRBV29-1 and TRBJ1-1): SAVISQKPSRDICQRGTSLTIQCQVDSQVTMMFWYRQQPGQSLTLIATANQGSEATYESGFVIDKFPISRPNLTFSTLTVSNMSPEDSSIYLCSVEGAPGKIQAFFGQGTRLTVV.